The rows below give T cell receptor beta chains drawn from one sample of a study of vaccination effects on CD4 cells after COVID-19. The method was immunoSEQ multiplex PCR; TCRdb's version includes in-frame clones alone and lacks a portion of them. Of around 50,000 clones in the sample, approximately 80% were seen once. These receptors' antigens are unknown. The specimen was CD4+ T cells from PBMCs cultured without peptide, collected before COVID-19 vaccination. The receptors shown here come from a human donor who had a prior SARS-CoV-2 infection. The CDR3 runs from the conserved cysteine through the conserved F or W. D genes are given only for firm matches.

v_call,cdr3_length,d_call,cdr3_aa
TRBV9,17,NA,CASSPRLGTENYNEQFF
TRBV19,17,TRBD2,CASMGLAGGNSYNEQFF
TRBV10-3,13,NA,CAISNVPGTEAFF
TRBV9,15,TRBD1,CASSPVQGTSSEQYF
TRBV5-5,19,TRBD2,CASSPGVWTSGGTYNEQFF
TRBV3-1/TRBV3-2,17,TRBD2,CASSPPGLAGYYYEQYF
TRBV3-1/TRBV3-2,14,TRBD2,CASSQSRREATQYF
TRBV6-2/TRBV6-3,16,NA,CASSYSNQRHSYEQYF
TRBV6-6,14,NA,CASHRPSGASGYTF
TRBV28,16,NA,CASSLGRSGHTDTQYF
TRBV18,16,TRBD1,CASSPARGGSNQPQHF
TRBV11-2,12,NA,CASLGVAYEQYF
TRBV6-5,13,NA,CASRETNGEKLFF
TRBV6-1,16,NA,CASSEAGTSSYNEQFF
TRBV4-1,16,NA,CASSQDRVGGRTEAFF
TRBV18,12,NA,CASSPGVYGYTF
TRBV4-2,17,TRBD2,CASSQDLTSGGTDTQYF
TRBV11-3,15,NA,CASSVQSPLYNEQFF
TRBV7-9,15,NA,CASSLGGRTDYEQYF
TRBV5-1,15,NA,CASSLKLQGRETQYF
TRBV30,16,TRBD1,CATRQGAARNTGELFF
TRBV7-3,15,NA,CASSLVGGAAYEQYF
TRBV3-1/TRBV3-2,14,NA,CASSRTSSNEKLFF
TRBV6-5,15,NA,CASSYLARDTGELFF
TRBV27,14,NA,CASSATGFRKTQYF
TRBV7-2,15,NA,CASSLIIDSNQPQHF
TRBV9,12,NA,CASSTANTEAFF
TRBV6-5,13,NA,CASLGFSSQEKFF
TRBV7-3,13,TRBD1,CASSAGTGREQYF
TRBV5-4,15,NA,CASSTTTLASNEQFF
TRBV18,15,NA,CASSPFRGLDTEAFF
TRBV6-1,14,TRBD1,CASSERGQSEKLFF
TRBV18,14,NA,CASSAGLLFDEQFF
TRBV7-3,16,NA,CASSLGGAAGGETQYF
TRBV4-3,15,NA,CASSQQAGTVYEQYF
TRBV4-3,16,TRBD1,CASSQISYRGPRKLFF
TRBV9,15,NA,CASSKGGYSYNEQFF
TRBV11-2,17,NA,CASSLDGRGASTDTQYF
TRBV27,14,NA,CASSLYAGRGGYTF
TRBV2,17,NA,CASSREGLDRAKNIQYF
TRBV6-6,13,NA,CASSYSSRFTQYF
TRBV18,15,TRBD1,CASSPGTGANNEQFF
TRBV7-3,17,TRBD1,CASSLRGDRANTGELFF
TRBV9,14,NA,CASSVDNENSPLHF